One and the same sample provided the 12 T cell receptor beta chains below, sequenced in a study of blood T cell repertoires in COVID-19. Only in-frame clones appear in the TCRdb table, and some are missing; sequencing was by immunoSEQ multiplex PCR. The repertoire holds 120,000 or so clones, with approximately 74% as singletons. Sample: peripheral blood. These receptors were taken from a man between 60 and 70 years old with acute or convalescent COVID-19.

The V and J genes are TRBV5-1 and TRBJ1-1; TRBD1 matches 9 bases. V trimming: 4 bases; J trimming: 2 bases; junction bases outside the gene matches: 6. The CDR3 has 15 amino acids. Looked up from germline, CDR1 is SGHRS and CDR2 is YFSETQ. The CDR3 coding sequence is TGCGCCAGCAGCCGAACGGGACAGGGAAACACTGAAGCTTTCTTT. As protein: CASSRTGQGNTEAFF.

The V gene is TRBV3-1 (or the pseudogene TRBV3-2), the J gene TRBJ2-1, with 8 bases lining up with TRBD2. Germline CDR1 LGHDT, CDR2 YNNKEL (reference sequence). After removal of 3 bases from V and 6 bases from J, the junction contained 10 bases not matched to a gene. The length of the CDR3 is 16 residues. CDR3 sequence (DNA): TGTGCCAGCAGCCATCAAGGGGGACTAGACATCAATGAGCAGTTCTTC. Its protein is CASSHQGGLDINEQFF.

The rearrangement joins TRBV10-3 to TRBJ1-1, with TRBD1 matching 9 bases. Germline values: CDR1 ENHRY, CDR2 SYGVKD. This CDR3 spans 13 amino acids. V gave up 9 bases and J gave up 1 base; unmatched junction bases: 3. The CDR3 DNA reads as TGTGCCATACAGGGGGCCGCGAACACTGAAGCTTTCTTT. Amino acid sequence: CAIQGAANTEAFF.

The chain combines TRBV15 with TRBJ2-5; no definite D call. The ends were cut back, 0 bases at V and 0 bases at J, with 8 bases in the middle. The CDR3 extends over 15 amino acids. Germline CDR1 is LNHNV and CDR2 is YYDKDF (reference sequence). The CDR3 coding sequence is TGTGCCACCAGCAGAGATCTAGGAGACCAAGAGACCCAGTACTTC. This codes for CATSRDLGDQETQYF. Drawing the rest from reference TRBV15 and TRBJ2-5, the complete variable domain is DAMVIQNPRYQVTQFGKPVTLSCSQTLNHNVMYWYQQKSSQAPKLLFHYYDKDFNNEADTPDNFQSRRPNTSFCFLDIRSPGLGDTAMYLCATSRDLGDQETQYFGPGTRLLVL.

This CDR3 is CASSFSGSTGELFF. CDR3 sequence (DNA): TGTGCCAGCAGCTTCTCGGGTTCCACCGGGGAGCTGTTTTTT. The chain couples TRBV11-2 to TRBJ2-2; D uncertain. The CDR3 extends over 14 amino acids. Germline V gene lookup returns CDR1 SGHAT and CDR2 FQNNGV. Trimming left V 3 bases short and J 4 bases short, with 9 bases between.

This clone was counted a few times. V gene TRBV10-3 combines with J gene TRBJ1-1; D is possibly TRBD1 (6 bases). This CDR3 spans 15 amino acids. From germline, CDR1 is ENHRY and CDR2 SYGVKD. Between the trimmed V and J ends, which lost 0 bases and 6 bases, there was a span of 14 bases. The CDR3 DNA follows: TGTGCCATCAGTGAGTCGGGGCAGGGGATCGCTGAAGCTTTCTTT. Amino acid sequence: CAISESGQGIAEAFF.

This chain connects TRBV3-1 (or the pseudogene TRBV3-2) to TRBJ2-5, with D perhaps matching TRBD2 (6 bases). V lost 4 bases to trimming and J lost 4 bases, with 13 bases between them. This CDR3 comprises 14 residues. Germline V lookup: CDR1 LGHDT, CDR2 YNNKEL (reference sequence). The CDR3 coding sequence is TGTGCCAGCAGCCTCCCCGAGGGAGGAGAGACCCAGTACTTC. It codes for CASSLPEGGETQYF.

The CDR3 sequence: CASSSASGSSYEQYF. CDR3 in DNA: TGTGCCAGCAGCAGCGCTAGCGGTAGCTCCTACGAGCAGTACTTC. The chain combines TRBV7-2 with TRBJ2-7; TRBD2 matches at 7 bases. With 5 bases clipped from V and 0 bases from J, the junction kept 7 bases outside the gene matches. The CDR3 is made up of 15 amino acids. Germline CDR1 reads SGHTA; CDR2 reads FQGNSA.

In DNA, the CDR3 is TGTGCCAGCAGTTACCCCCAGGGGTCCAACTATGGCTACACCTTC. It is translated as CASSYPQGSNYGYTF. The rearrangement uses TRBV6-5 and TRBJ1-2, with D possibly matching TRBD1 (6 bases). The germline V gene encodes CDR1 MNHEY and CDR2 SVGAGI. The V and J ends lost 2 bases and 2 bases respectively, with 12 bases between them. This CDR3 has 15 amino acids.

The chain joins TRBV5-1 to TRBJ1-3; tentative D call: TRBD1 (5 bases). The V end was cut by 4 bases, the J end by 11 bases, with 19 bases between. In germline, CDR1 is SGHRS, CDR2 YFSETQ. The CDR3 is 14 amino acids. The DNA of the CDR3 is TGCGCCAGCAGCCCATTGGGCAGGGAAGACCCCATATATTTT. Amino acids: CASSPLGREDPIYF.

The V call is TRBV28, the J call TRBJ1-2; 11 positions match TRBD1. Trimming at V came to 8 bases and at J to 7 bases, leaving 3 bases not matched to a gene. The germline CDR1 and CDR2 sequences are MDHEN and SYDVKM. The CDR3 covers 12 residues. As DNA, the CDR3 is TGTGCCAGCGTGGGACAGGGGGGTGGCTACACCTTC. This sequence encodes CASVGQGGGYTF.

The chain has TRBV30 and TRBJ2-1; D may be TRBD2 (6 bases). There are 14 residues in the CDR3. CDR1 is GTSNPN, CDR2 SVGIG, per germline (reference sequence). V was trimmed by 4 bases and J by 7 bases, leaving 17 bases between them. CDR3 DNA sequence: TGTGCCTGGATGGCAAGCCGGGGGTGGAATGAGCAGTTCTTC. Translating gives CAWMASRGWNEQFF.